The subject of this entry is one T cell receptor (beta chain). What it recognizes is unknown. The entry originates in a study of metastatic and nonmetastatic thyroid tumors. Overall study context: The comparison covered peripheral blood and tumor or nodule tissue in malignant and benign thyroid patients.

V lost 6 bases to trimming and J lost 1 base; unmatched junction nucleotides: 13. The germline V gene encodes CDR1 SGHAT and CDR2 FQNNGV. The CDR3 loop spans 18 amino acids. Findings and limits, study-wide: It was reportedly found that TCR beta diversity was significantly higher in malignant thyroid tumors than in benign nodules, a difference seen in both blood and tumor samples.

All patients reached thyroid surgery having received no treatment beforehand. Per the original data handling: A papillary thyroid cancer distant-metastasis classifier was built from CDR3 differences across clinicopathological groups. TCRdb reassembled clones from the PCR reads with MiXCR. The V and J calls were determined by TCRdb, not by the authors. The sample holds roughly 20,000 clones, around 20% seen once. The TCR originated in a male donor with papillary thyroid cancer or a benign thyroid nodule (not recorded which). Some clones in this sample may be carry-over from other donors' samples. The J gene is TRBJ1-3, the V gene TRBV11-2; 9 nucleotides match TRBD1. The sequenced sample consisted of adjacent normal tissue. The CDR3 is CASRGDRVSSISGNTIYF. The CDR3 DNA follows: TGTGCCAGCAGAGGGGACAGGGTTTCCTCCATATCTGGAAACACCATATATTTT.